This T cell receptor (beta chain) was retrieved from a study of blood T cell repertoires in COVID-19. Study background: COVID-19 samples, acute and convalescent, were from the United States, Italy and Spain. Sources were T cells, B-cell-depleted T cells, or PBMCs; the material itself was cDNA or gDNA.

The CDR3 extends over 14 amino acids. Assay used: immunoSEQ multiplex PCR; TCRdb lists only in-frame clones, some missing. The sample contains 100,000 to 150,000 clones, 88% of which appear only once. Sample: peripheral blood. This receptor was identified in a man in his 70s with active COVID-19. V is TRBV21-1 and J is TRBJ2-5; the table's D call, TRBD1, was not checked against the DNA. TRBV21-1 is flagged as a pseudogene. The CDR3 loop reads CASTSPGRGETQYF. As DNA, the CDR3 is TGTGCCAGCACTTCCCCAGGGCGAGGTGAGACCCAGTACTTC.